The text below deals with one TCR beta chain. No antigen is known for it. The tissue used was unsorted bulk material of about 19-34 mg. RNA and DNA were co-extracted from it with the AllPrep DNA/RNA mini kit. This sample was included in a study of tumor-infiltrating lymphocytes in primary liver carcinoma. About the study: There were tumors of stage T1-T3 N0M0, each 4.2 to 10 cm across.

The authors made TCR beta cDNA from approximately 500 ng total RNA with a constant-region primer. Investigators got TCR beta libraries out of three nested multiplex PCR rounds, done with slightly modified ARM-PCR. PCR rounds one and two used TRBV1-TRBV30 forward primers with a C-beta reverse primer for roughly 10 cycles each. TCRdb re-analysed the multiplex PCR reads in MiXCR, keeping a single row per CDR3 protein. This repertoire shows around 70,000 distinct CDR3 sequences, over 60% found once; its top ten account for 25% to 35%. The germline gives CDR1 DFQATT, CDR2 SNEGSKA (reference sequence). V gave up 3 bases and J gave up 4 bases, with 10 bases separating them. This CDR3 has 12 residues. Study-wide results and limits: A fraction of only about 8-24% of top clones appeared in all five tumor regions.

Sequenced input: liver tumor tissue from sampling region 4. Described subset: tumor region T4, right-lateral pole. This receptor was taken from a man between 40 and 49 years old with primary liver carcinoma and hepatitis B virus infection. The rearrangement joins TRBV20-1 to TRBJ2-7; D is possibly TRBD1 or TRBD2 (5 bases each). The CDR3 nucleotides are TGCAGTGCTAGTGGGGGAAGATACGAGCAGTACTTC. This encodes CSASGGRYEQYF.